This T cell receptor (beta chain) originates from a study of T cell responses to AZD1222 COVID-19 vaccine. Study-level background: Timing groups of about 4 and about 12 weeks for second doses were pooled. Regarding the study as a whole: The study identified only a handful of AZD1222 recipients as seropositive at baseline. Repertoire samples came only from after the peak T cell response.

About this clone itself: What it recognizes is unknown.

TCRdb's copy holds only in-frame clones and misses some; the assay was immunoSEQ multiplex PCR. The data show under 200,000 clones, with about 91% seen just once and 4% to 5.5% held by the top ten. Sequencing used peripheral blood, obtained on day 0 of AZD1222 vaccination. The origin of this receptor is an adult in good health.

The CDR3 DNA follows: TGTGCCAGCACTGGGACGGCAGCCTACGAGCAGTACTTC. Translating gives CASTGTAAYEQYF. The chain couples TRBV28 to TRBJ2-7, with D possibly being TRBD1 or TRBD2 (5 bases each). V shed 7 bases and J shed 2 bases, with 12 bases lying between them. The CDR3 has 13 amino acids. CDR1 is MDHEN and CDR2 is SYDVKM in the germline V gene.